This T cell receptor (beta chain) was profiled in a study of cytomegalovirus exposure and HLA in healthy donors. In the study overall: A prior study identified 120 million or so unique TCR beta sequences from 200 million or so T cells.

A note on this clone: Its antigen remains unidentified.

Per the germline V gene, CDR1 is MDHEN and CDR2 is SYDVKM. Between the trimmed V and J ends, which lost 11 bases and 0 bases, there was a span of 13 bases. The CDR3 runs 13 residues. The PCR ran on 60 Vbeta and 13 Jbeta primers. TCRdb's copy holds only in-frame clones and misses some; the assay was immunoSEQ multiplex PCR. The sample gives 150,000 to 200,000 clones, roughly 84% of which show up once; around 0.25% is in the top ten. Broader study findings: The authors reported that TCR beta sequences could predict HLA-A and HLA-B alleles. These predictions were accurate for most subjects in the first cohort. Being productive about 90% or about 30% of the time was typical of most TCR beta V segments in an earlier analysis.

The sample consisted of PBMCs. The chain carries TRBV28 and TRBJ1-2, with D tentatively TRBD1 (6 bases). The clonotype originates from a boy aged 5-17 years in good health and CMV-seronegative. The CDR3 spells CAVTGLPNYGYTF. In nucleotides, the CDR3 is TGTGCCGTAACAGGGCTTCCTAACTATGGCTACACCTTC.